The clone carrying this T cell receptor beta chain was counted at least ten times. The antigen remains unidentified. In TCRdb, the reads were re-called with MiXCR into one record per CDR3 protein. The sample has 550,000 to 850,000 distinct CDR3 sequences; 30% to 40% are singletons. This record belongs to a study of T cell repertoires in cytomegalovirus infection. This CDR3 comprises 18 residues. Germline V lookup: CDR1 SGHTA, CDR2 FQGNSA. V dropped 1 base and J dropped 2; count of bases not matched to a gene: 12. V and J are TRBV7-2 and TRBJ2-3; 7 bases are shared with TRBD1. The source of this sequence is a human donor in good health (CMV status not recorded). Some clones in this sample may be carry-over from other donors' samples. Sequencing was performed on cultured PBMCs, taken from culture after CMV antigen stimulation. CDR3 DNA sequence: TGTGCCAGCAGCTTAGGCCTGATCGCAGGGGGTTTCACAGATACGCAGTATTTT. Protein product: CASSLGLIAGGFTDTQYF.